The sequence of this TCR beta chain was determined in a study of T cell responses to AZD1222 COVID-19 vaccine. Trimming took 0 bases from V and 3 from J; bases not matched to a gene: 15. The CDR3 consists of 20 residues. Germline values: CDR1 LGHNA, CDR2 YNFKEQ. Assay: immunoSEQ multiplex PCR; the TCRdb copy retains only in-frame clones and omits some. The table lists fewer than 85,000 clones, approximately 90% of them singletons. The receptor's source is an adult in good health. V usage is TRBV4-2 and J usage is TRBJ1-2, with 11 nucleotides matching TRBD1. Sample: peripheral blood, taken on day 0 of MenACWY control vaccination. The CDR3 region has the DNA TGTGCCAGCAGCCAAGATCGAGGACTATTTTTGGGACAGGGGGACTATGGCTACACCTTC. Residues: CASSQDRGLFLGQGDYGYTF.